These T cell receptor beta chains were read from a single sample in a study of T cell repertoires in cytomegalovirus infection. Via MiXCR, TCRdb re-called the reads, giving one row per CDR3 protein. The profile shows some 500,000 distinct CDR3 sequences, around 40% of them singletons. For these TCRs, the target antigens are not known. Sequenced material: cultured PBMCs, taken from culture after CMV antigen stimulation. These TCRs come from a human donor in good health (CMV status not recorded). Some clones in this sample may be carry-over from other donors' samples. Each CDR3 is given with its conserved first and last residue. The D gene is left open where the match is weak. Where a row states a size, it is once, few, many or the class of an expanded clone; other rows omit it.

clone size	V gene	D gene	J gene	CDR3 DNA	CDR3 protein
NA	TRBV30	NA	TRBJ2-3	TGTGCCTGGACGCTCGCCTCGCGGACAGATACGCAGTATTTT	CAWTLASRTDTQYF
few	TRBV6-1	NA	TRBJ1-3	TGTGCCAGCAGTGATGTTCGGCGAACCTCTGGAAACACCATATATTTT	CASSDVRRTSGNTIYF
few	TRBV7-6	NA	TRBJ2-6	TGTGCCAGCAGCCGGGACCCGTCTGGGGCCAACGTCCTGACTTTC	CASSRDPSGANVLTF
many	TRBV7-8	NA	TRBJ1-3	TGTGCCAGCAGCTTAGAGAATCGTCCGAGACCTGGAAACACCATATATTTT	CASSLENRPRPGNTIYF
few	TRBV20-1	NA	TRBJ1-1	TGCAGTGCTAGAGCGGGGGGACTGAACACTGAAGCTTTCTTT	CSARAGGLNTEAFF
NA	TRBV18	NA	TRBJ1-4	TGTGCCAGCTCACCGGGGGTAGATGAAAAACTGTTTTTT	CASSPGVDEKLFF
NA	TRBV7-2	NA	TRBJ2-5	TGTGCCAGCAGCCCGCCCTCTTGGCAGGGGATCGGGGAGACCCAGTACTTC	CASSPPSWQGIGETQYF
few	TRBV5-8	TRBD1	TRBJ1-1	TGTGCCAGCAGCTTCGCAGGGGGGTGGGGCACTGAAGCTTTCTTT	CASSFAGGWGTEAFF
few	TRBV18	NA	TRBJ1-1	TGTGCCAGCTCACCTTCTTCTGGGGCCGGGGAAGCTTTCTTT	CASSPSSGAGEAFF
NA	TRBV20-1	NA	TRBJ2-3	TGCAGTGCCCCGGACGGATTGCAGTATTTT	CSAPDGLQYF
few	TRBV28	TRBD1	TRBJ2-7	TGTGCCAGCAGTGCCGGGACAGGGCGGGAGCAGTACTTC	CASSAGTGREQYF
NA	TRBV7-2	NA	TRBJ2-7	TGTGCCAGCAGCTTAGCGAGACGCGAGCAGTACTTC	CASSLARREQYF
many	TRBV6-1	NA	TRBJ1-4	TGTGCCAGCAGTGAATTACGAACTAATGAAAAACTGTTTTTT	CASSELRTNEKLFF
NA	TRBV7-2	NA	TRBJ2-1	TGTGCCAGCAGCTTACAGGGTCTCAATGAGCAGTTCTTC	CASSLQGLNEQFF
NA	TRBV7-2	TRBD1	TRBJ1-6	TGTGCCAGCAGCTTAGTGGGGACAGGACCCAATTCACCCCTCCACTTT	CASSLVGTGPNSPLHF
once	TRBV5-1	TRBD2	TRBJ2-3	TGCGCCAGCAGCTTACTAGCGGGGGAATTCACAGATACGCAGTATTTT	CASSLLAGEFTDTQYF
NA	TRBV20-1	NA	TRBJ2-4	TGCAGTGCTACCGGGTTGTTAGCCAAAAACATTCAGTACTTC	CSATGLLAKNIQYF
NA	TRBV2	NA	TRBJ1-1	TGTGCCAGCAGGGAGGACGGGAACACTGAAGCTTTCTTT	CASREDGNTEAFF
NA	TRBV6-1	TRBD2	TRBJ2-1	TGTGCCAGCAGTGAACATCCCTCAGCGGGAGATTGGAATGAGCAGTTCTTC	CASSEHPSAGDWNEQFF
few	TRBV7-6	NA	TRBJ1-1	TGTGCCAGCAGCTTAGTACAGGGAGAAGCTTTCTTT	CASSLVQGEAFF
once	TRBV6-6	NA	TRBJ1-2	TGTGCCAGCAGTTACTATACCGGACAGATTCTTAACTATGGTGGCTACACCTTC	CASSYYTGQILNYGGYTF
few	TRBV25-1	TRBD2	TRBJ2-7	TGTGCCAGCAGTGACTGGGAGGACGGGAGGCTCTACGAGCAGTACTTC	CASSDWEDGRLYEQYF
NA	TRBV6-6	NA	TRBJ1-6	TGTGCCAGCAGTTACGCAGGGTCCACCCTCCACTTT	CASSYAGSTLHF
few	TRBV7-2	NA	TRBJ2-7	TGTGCCAGCAGCTTAGATCTCTTACAGTACTTC	CASSLDLLQYF
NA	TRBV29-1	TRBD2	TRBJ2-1	TGCAGCGCGGCAAGACTAGCGGGGGGTAAGGGGGAGCAGTTCTTC	CSAARLAGGKGEQFF
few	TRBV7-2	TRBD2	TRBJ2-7	TGTGCCAGCAGCTGGGCCGGGGGGGTAGCGGGAGCTTACGAGCAGTACTTC	CASSWAGGVAGAYEQYF
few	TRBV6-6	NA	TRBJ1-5	TGTGCCAGCAGTGACCCCTTTCAGGGAAGTCAGCCCCAGCATTTT	CASSDPFQGSQPQHF
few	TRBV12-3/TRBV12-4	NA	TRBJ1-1	TGTGCCAGCAGTTTTGCCCCGCGACAGGCTGAAGCTTTCTTT	CASSFAPRQAEAFF
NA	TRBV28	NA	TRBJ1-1	TGTGCCAGCAGCCCCGTTCAGAACACTGAAGCTTTCTTT	CASSPVQNTEAFF
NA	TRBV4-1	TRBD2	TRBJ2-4	TGCGCCAGCAGCCAAGGACGGACTAGAAATGTGAGGGCCAAAAACATTCAGTACTTC	CASSQGRTRNVRAKNIQYF
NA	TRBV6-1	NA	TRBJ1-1	TGTGCCAGCAGCAGAGGGGTCATGAACACTGAAGCTTTCTTT	CASSRGVMNTEAFF
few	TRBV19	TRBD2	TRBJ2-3	TGTGCCAGTAGCGGGAGGATCACAGATACGCAGTATTTT	CASSGRITDTQYF
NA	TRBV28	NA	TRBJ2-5	TGTGCCAGCAGTTTCCAGGATAGAAAGACCCAGTACTTC	CASSFQDRKTQYF
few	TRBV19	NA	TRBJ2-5	TGTGCCAGTAGGGAACCGGGGGACAGCCAAGAGACCCAGTACTTC	CASREPGDSQETQYF
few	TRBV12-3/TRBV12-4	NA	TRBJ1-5	TGTGCCAGCAGTTTTCGACAGGCCCGGGGTGGCAATCAGCCCCAGCATTTT	CASSFRQARGGNQPQHF
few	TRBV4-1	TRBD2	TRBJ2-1	TGCGCCAGCAGCCAGGGCATCGGGAGGGGCGTGGATGAGCAGTTCTTC	CASSQGIGRGVDEQFF
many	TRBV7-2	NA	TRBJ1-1	TGTGCCAGCAGCTTTTGGGGCATGAACACTGAAGCTTTCTTT	CASSFWGMNTEAFF
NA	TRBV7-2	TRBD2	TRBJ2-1	TGTGCCAGCAGCCCCGCCCGGGAGGATGAGCAGTTCTTC	CASSPAREDEQFF
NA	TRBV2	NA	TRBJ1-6	TGTGCCAGCAGTGAGGGACAAAATTCACCCCTCCACTTT	CASSEGQNSPLHF
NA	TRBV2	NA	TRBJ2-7	TGTGCCAGCAGTGAAGCGGGCGGAGGAACCGAGCAGTACTTC	CASSEAGGGTEQYF
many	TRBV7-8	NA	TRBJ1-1	TGTGCCAGCAGCTTAGCGAGGGGCACTGGCACTGAAGCTTTCTTT	CASSLARGTGTEAFF